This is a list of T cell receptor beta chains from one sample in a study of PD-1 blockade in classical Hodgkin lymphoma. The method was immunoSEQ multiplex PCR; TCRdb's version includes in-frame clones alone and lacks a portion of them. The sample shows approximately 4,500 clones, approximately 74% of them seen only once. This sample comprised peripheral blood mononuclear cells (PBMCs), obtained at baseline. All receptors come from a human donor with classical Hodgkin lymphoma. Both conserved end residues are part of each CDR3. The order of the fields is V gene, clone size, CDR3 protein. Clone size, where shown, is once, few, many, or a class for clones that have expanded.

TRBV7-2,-,CASSLAGVNTEAFF
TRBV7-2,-,CASSLLRDRDYEQYF
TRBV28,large,CASSYWTGQSYEQYF
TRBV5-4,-,CASSFGTSLYEQYF
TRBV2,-,CASSWKQLNEKLFF
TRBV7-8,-,CASREWRGPYNEQFF
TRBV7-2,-,CASTGLAGTSSYNEQFF
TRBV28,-,CASSLEGASNQPQHF
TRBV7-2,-,CASSRAELVEQYF
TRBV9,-,CASSVWENEQFF
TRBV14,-,CASSQINRGGTDTQYF
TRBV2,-,CASTTGRTEAFF
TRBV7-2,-,CASSDQDRVDTEAFF
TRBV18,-,CASSPEDSGINEQFF
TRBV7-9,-,CASSSQQAPTNYGYTF
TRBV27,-,CASSTYQWSRRGQYF
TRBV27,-,CASSLRASSYNEQFF
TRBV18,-,CASSSAGVGANEQFF
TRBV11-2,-,CASSPVAEGVIQYF
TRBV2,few,CASSAEWAGQTGELFF
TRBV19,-,CASSINLAGGVEQFF
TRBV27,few,CASSLYSPGQGYQPQHF
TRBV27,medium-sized,CASRTGTSAYNEQFF
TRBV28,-,CASSRRRVNEKLFF
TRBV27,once,CASGDFDEQFF
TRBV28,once,CASRGTGTDSYEQYF
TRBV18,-,CASSPRLGSTDTQYF
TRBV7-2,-,CASSLGLAGFFEQFF
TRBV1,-,CTSSQDPGRVTGNTIYF
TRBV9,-,CASSATLENIQYF
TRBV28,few,CASSFNPRTVNTEAFF
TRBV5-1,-,CASSLLLADEQYF
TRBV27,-,CASKGLAGGPGETQYF
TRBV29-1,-,CSGGGTRGDNEQFF
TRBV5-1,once,CASSPGLAGEGEQFF